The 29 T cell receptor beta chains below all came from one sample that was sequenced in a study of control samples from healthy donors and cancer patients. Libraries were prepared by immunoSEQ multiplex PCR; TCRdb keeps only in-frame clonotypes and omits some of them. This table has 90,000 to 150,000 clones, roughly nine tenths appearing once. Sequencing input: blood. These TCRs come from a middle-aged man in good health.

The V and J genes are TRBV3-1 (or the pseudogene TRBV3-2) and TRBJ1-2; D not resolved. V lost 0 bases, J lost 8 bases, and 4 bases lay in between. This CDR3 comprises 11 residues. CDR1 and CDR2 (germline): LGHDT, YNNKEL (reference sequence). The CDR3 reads CASSQERGYTF. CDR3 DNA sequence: TGTGCCAGCAGCCAAGAAAGGGGCTACACCTTC.

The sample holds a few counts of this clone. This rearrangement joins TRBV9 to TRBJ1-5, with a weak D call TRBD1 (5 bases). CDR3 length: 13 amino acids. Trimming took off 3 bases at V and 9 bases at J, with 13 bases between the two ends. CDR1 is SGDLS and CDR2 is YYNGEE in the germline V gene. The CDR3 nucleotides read TGTGCCAGCAGCGACACCGGGGCCCTGCCCCAGCATTTT. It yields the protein CASSDTGALPQHF.

CDR3 amino acids: CASSRQGPDTQYF. The CDR3 DNA is TGTGCCAGCAGCAGACAGGGGCCAGATACGCAGTATTTT. J is TRBJ2-3 and V is TRBV13; 8 positions match TRBD1. V was pared by 5 bases and J by 4 bases, with 2 bases of the junction left unmatched. The germline gives CDR1 PRHDT, CDR2 FYEKMQ (reference sequence). This CDR3 has 13 residues.

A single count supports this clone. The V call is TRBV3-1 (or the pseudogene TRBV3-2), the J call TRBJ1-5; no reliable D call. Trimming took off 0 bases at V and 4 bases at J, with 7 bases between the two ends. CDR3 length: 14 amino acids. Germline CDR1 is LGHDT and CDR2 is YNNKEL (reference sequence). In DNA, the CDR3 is TGTGCCAGCAGCCAAGATGTAGGGAATCAGCCCCAGCATTTT. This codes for CASSQDVGNQPQHF.

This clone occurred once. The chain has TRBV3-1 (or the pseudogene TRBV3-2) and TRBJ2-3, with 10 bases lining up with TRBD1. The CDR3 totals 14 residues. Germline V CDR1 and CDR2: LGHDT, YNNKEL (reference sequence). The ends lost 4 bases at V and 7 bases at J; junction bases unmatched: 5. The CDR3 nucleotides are TGTGCCAGCAGCCCCTGGGACAGGGGTAATACGCAGTATTTT. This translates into CASSPWDRGNTQYF.

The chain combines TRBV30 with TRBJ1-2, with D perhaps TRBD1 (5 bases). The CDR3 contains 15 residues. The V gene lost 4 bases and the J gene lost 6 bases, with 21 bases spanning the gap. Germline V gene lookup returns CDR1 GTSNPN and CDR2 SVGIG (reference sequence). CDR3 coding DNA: TGTGCCTGGATCCCTTTTACTGTTGGGGCTAATGGCTACACCTTC. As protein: CAWIPFTVGANGYTF.

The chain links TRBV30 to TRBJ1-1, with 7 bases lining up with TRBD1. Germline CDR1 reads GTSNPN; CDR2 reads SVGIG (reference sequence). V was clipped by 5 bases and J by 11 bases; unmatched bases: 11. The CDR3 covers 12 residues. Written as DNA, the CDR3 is TGTGCCTGGCAGGCGGAGGGGGCGATGGCTTTCTTT. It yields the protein CAWQAEGAMAFF.

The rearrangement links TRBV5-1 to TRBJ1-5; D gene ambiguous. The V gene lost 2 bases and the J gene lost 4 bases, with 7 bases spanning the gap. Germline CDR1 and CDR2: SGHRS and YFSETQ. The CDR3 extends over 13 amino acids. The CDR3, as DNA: TGCGCCAGCAGCTTAGACCGAAATCAGCCCCAGCATTTT. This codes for CASSLDRNQPQHF.

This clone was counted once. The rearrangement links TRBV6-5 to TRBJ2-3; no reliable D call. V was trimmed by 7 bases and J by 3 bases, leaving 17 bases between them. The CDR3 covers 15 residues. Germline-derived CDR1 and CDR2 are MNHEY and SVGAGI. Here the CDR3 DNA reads TGTGCCAGCACCCGGACGCAGCACACAACAGATACGCAGTATTTT. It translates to CASTRTQHTTDTQYF.

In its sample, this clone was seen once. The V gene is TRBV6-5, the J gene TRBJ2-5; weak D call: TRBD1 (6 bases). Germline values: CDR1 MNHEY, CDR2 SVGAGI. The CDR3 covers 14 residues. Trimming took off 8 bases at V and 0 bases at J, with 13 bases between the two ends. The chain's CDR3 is CASQLRDNQETQYF. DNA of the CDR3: TGTGCCAGCCAACTCCGGGACAACCAAGAGACCCAGTACTTC.

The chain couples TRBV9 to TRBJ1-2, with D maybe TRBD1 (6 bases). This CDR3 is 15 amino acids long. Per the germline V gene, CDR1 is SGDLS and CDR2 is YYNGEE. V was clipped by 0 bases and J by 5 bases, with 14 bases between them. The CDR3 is CASSVGTGPLYGYTF. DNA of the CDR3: TGTGCCAGCAGCGTAGGTACAGGGCCCCTTTATGGCTACACCTTC.

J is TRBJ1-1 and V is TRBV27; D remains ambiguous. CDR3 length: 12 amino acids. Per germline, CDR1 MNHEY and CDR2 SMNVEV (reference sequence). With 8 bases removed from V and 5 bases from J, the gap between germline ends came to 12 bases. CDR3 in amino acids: CASYSVGTEAFF. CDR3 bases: TGTGCCAGCTACTCAGTGGGGACTGAAGCTTTCTTT.

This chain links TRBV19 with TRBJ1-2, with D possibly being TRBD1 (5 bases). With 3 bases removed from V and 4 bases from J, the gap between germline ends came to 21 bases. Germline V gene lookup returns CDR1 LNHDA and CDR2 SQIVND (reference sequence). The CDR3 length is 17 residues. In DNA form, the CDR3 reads TGTGCCAGTAGTATCCATTATCGGATCGGGGGGGTCTATGGCTACACCTTC. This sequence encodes CASSIHYRIGGVYGYTF.

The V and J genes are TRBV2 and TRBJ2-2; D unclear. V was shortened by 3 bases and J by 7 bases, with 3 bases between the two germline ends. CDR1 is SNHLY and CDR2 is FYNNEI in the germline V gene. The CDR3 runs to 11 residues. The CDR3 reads CASSEGGELFF. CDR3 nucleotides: TGTGCCAGCAGTGAGGGCGGGGAGCTGTTTTTT.

CDR3 amino acids: CASSSGLRYGYTF. As DNA, the CDR3 is TGTGCCAGCAGTTCGGGCCTCCGTTATGGCTACACCTTC. The gene calls are TRBV12-3 or TRBV12-4 and TRBJ1-2; no definite D call. The V gene lost 4 bases and the J gene lost 5 bases, with 11 bases spanning the gap. The CDR3 contains 13 residues.

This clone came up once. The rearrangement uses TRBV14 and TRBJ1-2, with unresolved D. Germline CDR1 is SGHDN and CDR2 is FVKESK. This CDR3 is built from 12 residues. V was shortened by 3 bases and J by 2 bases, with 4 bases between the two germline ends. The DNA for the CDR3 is TGTGCCAGCAGCCACGGGAACTATGGCTACACCTTC. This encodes CASSHGNYGYTF.

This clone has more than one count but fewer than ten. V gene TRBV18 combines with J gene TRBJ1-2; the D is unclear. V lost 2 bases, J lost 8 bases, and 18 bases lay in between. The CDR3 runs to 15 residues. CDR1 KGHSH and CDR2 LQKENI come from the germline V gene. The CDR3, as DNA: TGTGCCAGCTCACCAGCGGGAGGTGACGCCCTAGGCTACACCTTC. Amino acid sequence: CASSPAGGDALGYTF.

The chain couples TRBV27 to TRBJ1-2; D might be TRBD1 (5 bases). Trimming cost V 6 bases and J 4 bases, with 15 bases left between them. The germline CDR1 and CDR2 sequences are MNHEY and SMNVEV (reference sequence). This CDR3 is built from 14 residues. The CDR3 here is CASSPVGVGYGYTF. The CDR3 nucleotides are TGTGCCAGCAGCCCCGTGGGGGTCGGCTATGGCTACACCTTC.

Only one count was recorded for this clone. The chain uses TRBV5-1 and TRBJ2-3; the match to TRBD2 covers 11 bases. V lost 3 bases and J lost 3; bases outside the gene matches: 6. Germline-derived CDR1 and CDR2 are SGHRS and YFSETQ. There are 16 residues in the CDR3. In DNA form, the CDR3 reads TGCGCCAGCAGCTCCTCTAGCGGGGGGCAGACAGATACGCAGTATTTT. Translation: CASSSSSGGQTDTQYF.

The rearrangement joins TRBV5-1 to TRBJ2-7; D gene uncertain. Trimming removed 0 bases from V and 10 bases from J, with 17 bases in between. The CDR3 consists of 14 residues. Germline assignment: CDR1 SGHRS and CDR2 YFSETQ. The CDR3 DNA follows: TGCGCCAGCAGCTTGGAAGTTGAAAGGGTCCTTCAGTACTTC. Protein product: CASSLEVERVLQYF.

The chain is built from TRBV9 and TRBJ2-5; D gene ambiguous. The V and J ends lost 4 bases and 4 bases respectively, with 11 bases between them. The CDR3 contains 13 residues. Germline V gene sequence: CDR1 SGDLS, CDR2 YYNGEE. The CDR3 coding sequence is TGTGCCAGCAGCCCCCGTACGGGAGAGACCCAGTACTTC. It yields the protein CASSPRTGETQYF.

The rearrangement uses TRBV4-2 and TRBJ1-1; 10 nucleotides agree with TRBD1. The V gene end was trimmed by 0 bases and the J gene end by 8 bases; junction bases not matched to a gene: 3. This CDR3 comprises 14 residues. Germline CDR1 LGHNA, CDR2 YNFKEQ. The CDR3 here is CASSQEPTGGEAFF. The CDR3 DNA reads TGTGCCAGCAGCCAAGAACCGACAGGGGGCGAAGCTTTCTTT.

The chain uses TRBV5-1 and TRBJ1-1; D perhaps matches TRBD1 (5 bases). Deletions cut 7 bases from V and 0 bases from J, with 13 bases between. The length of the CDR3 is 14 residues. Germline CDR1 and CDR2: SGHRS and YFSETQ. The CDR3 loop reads CASGGQGMNTEAFF. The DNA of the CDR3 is TGCGCCAGCGGGGGTCAAGGGATGAACACTGAAGCTTTCTTT.

DNA of the CDR3: TGTGCCAGCTTGCAGCTCGGAAACACCATATATTTT. Translating it yields CASLQLGNTIYF. V usage is TRBV12-3 or TRBV12-4 and J usage is TRBJ1-3, with D uncertain. V lost 8 bases and J lost 4, with 9 bases in between. This CDR3 region has 12 residues.

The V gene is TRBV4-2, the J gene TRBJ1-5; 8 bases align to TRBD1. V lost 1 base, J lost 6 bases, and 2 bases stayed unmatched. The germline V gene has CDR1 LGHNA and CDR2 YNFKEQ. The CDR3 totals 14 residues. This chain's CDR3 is CASSQVDRAQPQHF. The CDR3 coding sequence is TGTGCCAGCAGCCAAGTGGACAGGGCTCAGCCCCAGCATTTT.

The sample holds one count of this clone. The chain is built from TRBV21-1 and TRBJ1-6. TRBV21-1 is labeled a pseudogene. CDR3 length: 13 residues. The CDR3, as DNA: TGTGCCAACGGGGGCCTACTAAATTCACCCCTCCACTTT. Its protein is CANGGLLNSPLHF.

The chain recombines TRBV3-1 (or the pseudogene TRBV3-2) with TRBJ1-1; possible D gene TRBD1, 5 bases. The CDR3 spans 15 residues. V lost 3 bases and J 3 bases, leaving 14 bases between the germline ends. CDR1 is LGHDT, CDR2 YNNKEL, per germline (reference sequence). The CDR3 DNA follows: TGTGCCAGCAGCCAGTACAGGACTCTTTACACTGAAGCTTTCTTT. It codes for CASSQYRTLYTEAFF.

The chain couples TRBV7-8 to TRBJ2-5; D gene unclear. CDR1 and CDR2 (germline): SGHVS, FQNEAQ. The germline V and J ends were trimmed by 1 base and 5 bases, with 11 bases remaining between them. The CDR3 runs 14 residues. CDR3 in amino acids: CASSLVPLRETQYF. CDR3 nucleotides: TGTGCCAGCAGCTTAGTCCCACTGAGGGAGACCCAGTACTTC.

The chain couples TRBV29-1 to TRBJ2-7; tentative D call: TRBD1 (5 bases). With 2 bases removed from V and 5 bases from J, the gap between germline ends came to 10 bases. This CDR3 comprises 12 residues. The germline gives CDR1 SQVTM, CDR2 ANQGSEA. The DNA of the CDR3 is TGCAGCGTTGAATTAGGGGTCCACGAGCAGTACTTC. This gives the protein CSVELGVHEQYF.